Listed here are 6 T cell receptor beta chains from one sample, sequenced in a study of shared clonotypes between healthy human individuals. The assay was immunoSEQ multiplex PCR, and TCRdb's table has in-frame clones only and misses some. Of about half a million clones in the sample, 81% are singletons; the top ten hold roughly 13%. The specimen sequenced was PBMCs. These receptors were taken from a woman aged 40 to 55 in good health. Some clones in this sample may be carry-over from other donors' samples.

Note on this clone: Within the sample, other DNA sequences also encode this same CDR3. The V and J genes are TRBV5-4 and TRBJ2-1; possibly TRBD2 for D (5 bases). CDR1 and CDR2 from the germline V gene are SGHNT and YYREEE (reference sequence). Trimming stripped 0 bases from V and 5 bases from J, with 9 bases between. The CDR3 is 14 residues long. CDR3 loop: CASSLVAGNNEQFF. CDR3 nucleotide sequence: TGTGCCAGCAGCTTGGTAGCCGGGAACAATGAGCAGTTCTTC.

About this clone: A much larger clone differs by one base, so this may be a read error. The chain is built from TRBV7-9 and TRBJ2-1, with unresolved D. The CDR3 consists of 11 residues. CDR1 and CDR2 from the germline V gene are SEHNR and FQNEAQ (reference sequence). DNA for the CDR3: TGTGTCAGCAGCTTAGACGGGTGGCCGTTCTTC. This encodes CVSSLDGWPFF.

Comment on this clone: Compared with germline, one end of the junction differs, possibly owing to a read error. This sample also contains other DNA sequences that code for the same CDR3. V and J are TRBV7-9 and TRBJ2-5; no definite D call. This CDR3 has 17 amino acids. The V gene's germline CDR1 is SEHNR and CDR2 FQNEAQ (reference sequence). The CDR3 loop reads CASSPGFGNGYQETQYF. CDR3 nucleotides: TGTGCCAGCAGCCCCGGGTTTGGCAACGGGTACCAGGAGACCCAGTACTTC.

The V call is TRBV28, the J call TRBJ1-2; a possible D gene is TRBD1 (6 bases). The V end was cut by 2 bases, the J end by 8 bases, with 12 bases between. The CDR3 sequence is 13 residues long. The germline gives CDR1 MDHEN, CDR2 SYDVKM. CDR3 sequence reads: CASSLRDTRGYTF. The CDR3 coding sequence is TGTGCCAGCAGTTTAAGGGACACTCGGGGCTACACCTTC.

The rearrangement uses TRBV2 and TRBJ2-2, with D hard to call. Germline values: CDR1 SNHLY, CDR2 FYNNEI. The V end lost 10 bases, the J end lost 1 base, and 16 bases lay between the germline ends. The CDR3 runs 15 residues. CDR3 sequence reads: CATGITNQNTGELFF. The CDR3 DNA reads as TGTGCCACCGGAATCACTAACCAGAACACCGGGGAGCTGTTTTTT.

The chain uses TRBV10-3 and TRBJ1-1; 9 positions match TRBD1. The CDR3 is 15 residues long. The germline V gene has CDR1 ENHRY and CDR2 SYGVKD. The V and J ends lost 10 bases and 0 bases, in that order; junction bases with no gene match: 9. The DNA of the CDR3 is TGTGCCAGCCGGGACAGGGCCTCAATGAACACTGAAGCTTTCTTT. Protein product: CASRDRASMNTEAFF.